This T cell receptor beta chain is from a study of T cells after posttransplantation cyclophosphamide (TCRdb year 2016). Concerning the study at large: Using TRB sequencing, the study followed how the T cell repertoire rebuilt after myeloablative bone marrow transplantation with posttransplantation cyclophosphamide given as GVHD prophylaxis. Samples from 30 to 45 PTCy-treated patients and fewer than 20 related bone marrow donors of those patients were subjected to antigen receptor sequencing. TRB sequencing was performed on blood from all 35 or so PTCy patients with 1-year posttransplant specimens. Up to roughly 3 additional blood samples from 2 to 5.2 years after transplant were also TRB-sequenced in 3 patients, as was pretransplant blood from 4 patients. Because TRA and TRB clonality were tightly correlated in 9 samples, subsequent TCR analyses were focused on TRB only. Public TRB sequences were checked against a database of over 3,500 sequences associated with responses to pathogens, tumor antigens, self-antigens and alloantigens.

Peripheral blood samples were provided by related bone marrow donors on the day of marrow donation. Peripheral blood and bone marrow mononuclear cells were isolated by Ficoll-Hypaque density centrifugation and were cryopreserved. The CDR3 spans 15 residues, from the cysteine through the phenylalanine. Kept here is only the CDR3 DNA, which spans 45 bases and is read in frame from base 1. In the germline V gene, CDR1 corresponds to MDHEN and CDR2 to SYDVKM. The junction carries 23 bases between V and J, which are trimmed by 8 bases and 9 bases respectively. What the authors observed across the whole study: Across fewer than 50 patients, TRB clonality was highly associated with recipient CMV seropositivity and CMV reactivation, and diversity in PTCy patients was similar to diversity in CNI/methotrexate controls. The TRB repertoires of T cells infiltrating skin or the GI tract showed only limited overlap with the TRB repertoires found in blood. At 1-2 months, donor-recipient similarity was low but rose over the first year, and the later blood repertoires were often dominated by donor CD8+ memory clones.

Genomic DNA was used for TRB sequencing, which was performed with the immunoSEQ assay at survey resolution or with the hsTCRB kit. For the original study's pipeline: The immunoSEQ software was used for initial read processing, and the LymphoSeq R package was used for repertoire analyses. Clonality was computed as 1 minus normalized Shannon entropy, and a Gini coefficient was also calculated for each TRB dataset. Phenotypes of unsorted samples were inferred by mapping TRB sequences from sorted subsets of the recipient or donor onto unsorted samples of the same recipient. The table comes from immuneACCESS by way of TCRdb, which keeps in-frame sequences with V and J called. Part of the clones is missing from these tables; in studies checked, under half for an unresolved V gene and the rest for unknown reasons. That table is the source of V, J and clone size, and D and trimming were worked out from the DNA. This sample is represented by 20,000 to 30,000 clones, with no singletons among them. The leading ten clones occupy about 4.5% of the sample.

The table lists this clone with many counts. No antigen is known for it. No much larger clone is present one base from it, and per-base qualities are unavailable. Sequenced material: PBMCs. The TCR comes from a woman aged 45-65 years in good health, CMV-negative, and a related stem cell transplant donor. The chain is assembled from TRBV28 and TRBJ1-5, with TRBD1 as a weak D call on 6 bases. The DNA reads as follows: TGTGCCAGCGGACCTACAGGGTTCGACTGGTCGCCCCAGCATTTT. This encodes CASGPTGFDWSPQHF.